Sequencing of this TCR beta chain was carried out in a study of blood T cells in healthy people across ages. Across the whole study: With template switching, about one barcoded beta molecule was captured per two T cells.

Study results and limitations: While age rose, TCR beta diversity per million T cells dropped in a roughly linear way.

J gave up 3 bases and V 6 bases, and 4 bases lay outside the gene matches. The V gene's germline CDR1 is MNHEY and CDR2 SVGAGI. This CDR3 contains 14 residues. Together with a sample-barcoded 5' primer, a J-beta primer mix was included in a second PCR lasting about 7 to 12 cycles. MiXCR, run by TCRdb on the 5' RACE reads, gives a single entry per CDR3 protein. The data hold some 1.7 million distinct CDR3 sequences, with about 28% observed a single time. As for this clonotype: What it binds is not known.

V usage is TRBV6-5 and J usage is TRBJ2-5; 10 bases align to TRBD2. This clonotype was sampled from a woman younger than 45 in good health. The sequenced sample was blood. The CDR3 sequence is CASRLAGAEETQYF. As DNA, the CDR3 is TGTGCCAGCAGGCTAGCGGGAGCCGAAGAGACCCAGTACTTC.